The text below deals with one T cell receptor (beta chain). This record comes from a study of shared clonotypes between healthy human individuals. Study as a whole: Donors, aged 18 to 49, were two women and a few men.

Healthy and HIV-negative, the adult donors had no recent acute infections or vaccinations. J was trimmed by 1 base and V by 0 bases; bases with no gene match: 7. Germline assignment: CDR1 GTSNPN and CDR2 SVGIG (reference sequence). This CDR3 is 17 amino acids long. At a deep level, the assay was run. Sequenced by immunoSEQ multiplex PCR; TCRdb stores in-frame clones only, minus some. This table holds 490,000 or so clones, approximately 79% found once. The material sequenced was PBMCs. V gene TRBV30 combines with J gene TRBJ2-2; 8 nucleotides agree with TRBD1. The sequence derives from a woman between 35 and 50 years old in good health. Some clones in this sample may be carry-over from other donors' samples. CDR3 nucleotide sequence: TGTGCCTGGAGTGTACTTCGGACAGGGAGGAACACCGGGGAGCTGTTTTTT. Protein product: CAWSVLRTGRNTGELFF.